This entry features one T cell receptor beta chain sequence. This record comes from a study of technical replicates of blood from a handful of donors. The assay was immunoSEQ multiplex PCR, and TCRdb's table has in-frame clones only and misses some. This sample has about 83,000 clones, with over 90% found just once. With 2 bases removed from V and 4 bases from J, the gap between germline ends came to 17 bases. This CDR3 region has 16 residues. In germline, CDR1 is KGHSH, CDR2 LQKENI. The chain joins TRBV18 to TRBJ1-2; maybe TRBD1 (6 bases). Sequenced input: T cells isolated from PBMCs. The source is a human donor in good health. DNA for the CDR3: TGTGCCAGCTCACCAGGTGTGGGGCAGGGGATCTATGGCTACACCTTC. It codes for CASSPGVGQGIYGYTF.